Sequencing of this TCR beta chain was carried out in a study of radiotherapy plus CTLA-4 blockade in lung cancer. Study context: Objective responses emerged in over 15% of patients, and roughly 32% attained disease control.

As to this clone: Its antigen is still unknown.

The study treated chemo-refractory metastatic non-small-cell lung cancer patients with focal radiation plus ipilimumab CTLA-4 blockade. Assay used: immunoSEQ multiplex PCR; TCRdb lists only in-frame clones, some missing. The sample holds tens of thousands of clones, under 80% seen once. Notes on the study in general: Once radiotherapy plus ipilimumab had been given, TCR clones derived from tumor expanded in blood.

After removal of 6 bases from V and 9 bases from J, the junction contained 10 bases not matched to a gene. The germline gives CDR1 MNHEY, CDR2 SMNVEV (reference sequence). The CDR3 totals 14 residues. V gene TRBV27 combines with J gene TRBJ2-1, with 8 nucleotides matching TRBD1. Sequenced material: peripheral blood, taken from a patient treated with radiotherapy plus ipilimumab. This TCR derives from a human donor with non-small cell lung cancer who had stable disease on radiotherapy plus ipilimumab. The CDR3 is CASRIGTGTGEQFF. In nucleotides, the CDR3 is TGTGCCAGCAGAATAGGGACAGGAACCGGTGAGCAGTTCTTC.